This T cell receptor (beta chain) is from a study of shared clonotypes between healthy human individuals (dated by TCRdb to 2020 to 2022). A note on the overall study: A couple of women and a few men aged 18 to 49 years were included in the cohort. For each donor, CD4 naive and CD4 memory were each given three plates, CD8 naive was given two plates, and CD8 memory was given one plate. To estimate repertoire size and how much clonotype sharing occurs between individuals, the study deeply sequenced the blood TCR repertoires of roughly 5 healthy adults. Different laboratories and diverse techniques were used to prepare libraries and sequence TCR repertoires, to increase sequencing depth and limit assay-specific biases. Each donor's leukapheresis produced roughly between roughly 0.9 and 8.9 billion PBMCs.

Paper-wide results and their limitations: Clonotypes shared by all four sorted-subset donors showed higher generation probabilities than non-shared clonotypes. Even with the large sequencing depth, rarefaction of the sorted-subset datasets indicated that sequencing was incomplete. Across a few donors, approximately 4.6% of naive CD4, approximately 3.6% of naive CD8, around 2.5% of memory CD4, and roughly 0.4% of memory CD8 clonotypes were shared. Sampling was restricted to blood, and TCR repertoires in tissue are likely to differ from TCR repertoires in blood. Based on pairwise subsampling, the degree of clonotype sharing among donors was expected to be affected by sequencing depth. Larger estimated clonotype richness was generally found for naive subsets than for memory subsets. The genetic and exposure-history diversity represented was limited by the small number of donors.

About this clone: Its cognate antigen has yet to be identified. No qualities accompany the bases; no much larger clone lies one base away.

For this chain, trimming is 8 bases at the V end and 8 bases at the J end, and the number of junction bases without a gene match is 9. Taken from the germline V gene, the CDR1 and CDR2 loops are KGHSH and LQKENI. Spanning cysteine to phenylalanine, the CDR3 consists of 13 amino acids. Just CDR3 DNA is preserved here, 39 bases in frame from base 1. Healthy HIV-negative adults with no recently reported acute infections or vaccinations were included as donors. Every donor was a Caucasian adult living in Nashville, Tennessee, USA. CD4+ T cells were enriched by magnetic negative selection, after which naive cells were positively selected on CD45RA and the negative fraction was taken as the memory subset. Blood was obtained by leukapheresis, after which PBMCs were separated by Ficoll-Histopaque density gradient centrifugation and cryopreserved in liquid nitrogen vapor phase. Analytical flow cytometry was used to check the purity and quantity of each magnetically sorted T cell population. Each sorted fraction had its genomic DNA isolated and then quantified by UV absorbance on a Nanodrop 2000c.

Using the deep immunoSEQ assay, multiplex PCR amplified TCR CDR3 regions from genomic DNA. For each cell subset, the extracted genomic DNA was distributed evenly across all wells of several immunoSEQ 96-well plates, and each plate served as one replicate. Each replicate PCR for sorted subsets received 150 to 250 ng genomic DNA, equal to tens of thousands of T cell genomes. Purified libraries were quantified with a Qubit 3.0 fluorometer, sized on a Bioanalyzer 2100, and re-quantified with the KAPA Library Quantification kit. A separate single-read 150-cycle Illumina NextSeq 550 flow cell was used to sequence each immunoSEQ 96-well plate. The authors' pipeline ran thus. The immunoSEQ output contained only junctional sequences without quality scores, so filtering could not match that applied to full-length reads. To assign V/J genes and CDR3, sequences were annotated using PyIR, a Python wrapper for IgBLAST v1.9, with IMGT germline references. Reads were filtered out if the reads had weak V/J assignments (E-value above 1e-6), no CDR3, stop codons, out-of-frame junctions, or ambiguous translated residues. V3J clonotypes were defined as sequences sharing an identical inferred V gene, J gene, and CDR3 amino acid sequence. The percentage overlap between two repertoires was calculated by dividing the number of shared unique clonotypes by the size of the smaller repertoire. RTK rarefaction, the Chao1 estimator, and Recon v2.1 estimates of unobserved clonotypes were used to assess repertoire richness. Generation probabilities were computed with OLGA for all TCRbeta clonotypes obtained by the gDNA method from a handful of donors. TCRdb mirrors the immuneACCESS table, restricted to in-frame sequences. Some clones are absent from its copies; in checked studies, under half trace to an unresolved V gene, and the reason for the others is unknown. That table gives V, J and clone size, and the DNA gave D and trimming. This sample gives 950,000 to 1,300,000 clones in total; 65% to 75% of them show up just once. About 1.5% of the sample comes from the top ten.

Sequenced material: memory CD4+ T cells sorted from blood. The cell subset or site label corresponds to: CD45RA-negative fraction. The chain links TRBV18 with TRBJ1-1, and TRBD1 aligns with 9 junction nucleotides. This clonotype was sampled from a man younger than 30 in good health. CDR3 sequence: CASQELQGAEAFF. The DNA sequence is as follows: TGTGCCAGCCAAGAACTACAGGGGGCGGAAGCTTTCTTT.